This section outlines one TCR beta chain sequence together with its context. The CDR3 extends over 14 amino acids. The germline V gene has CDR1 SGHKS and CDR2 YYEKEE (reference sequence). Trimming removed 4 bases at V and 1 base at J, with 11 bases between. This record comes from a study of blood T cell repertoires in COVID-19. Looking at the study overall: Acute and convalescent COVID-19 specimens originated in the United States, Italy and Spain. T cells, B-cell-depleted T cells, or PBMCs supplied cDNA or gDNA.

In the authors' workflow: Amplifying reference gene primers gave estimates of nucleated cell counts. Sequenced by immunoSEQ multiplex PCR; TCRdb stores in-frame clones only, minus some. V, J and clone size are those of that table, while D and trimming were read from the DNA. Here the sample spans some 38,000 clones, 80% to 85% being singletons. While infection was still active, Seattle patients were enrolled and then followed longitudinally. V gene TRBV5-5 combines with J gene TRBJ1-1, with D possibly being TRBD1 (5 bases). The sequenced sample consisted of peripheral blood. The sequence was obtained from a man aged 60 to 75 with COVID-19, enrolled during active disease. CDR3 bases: TGTGCCAGCAGCACGGACAACTCGAACACTGAAGCTTTCTTT. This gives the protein CASSTDNSNTEAFF.